The sequence of this T cell receptor (beta chain) was determined in a study of identical twins. TCRdb analysed the 5' RACE reads with MiXCR anew, one entry per CDR3 protein. Among about 340,000 distinct CDR3 sequences listed, 10% to 15% were seen once. Study-wide findings and caveats: Beta out-of-frame sequences showed weaker excess sharing between twins. In zero-insertion analyses, partial confounding could arise from invariant MAIT and iNKT cells.

Concerning this clonotype itself: Its matching antigen is unknown.

The same data also went into a second study, on yellow fever vaccine responses in identical twins.

The TCR originated in a woman aged 18 to 35 in good health. The source material was CD8+ T cells sorted from blood.

The CDR3 nucleotides read TGTGCCAGCAGTTCGGGACTAGCGGGCTCCCGGGCAGATACGCAGTATTTT. Its protein product is CASSSGLAGSRADTQYF. This chain joins TRBV7-9 and TRBJ2-3; TRBD2 matches at 12 bases. This CDR3 has 17 residues. V was clipped by 6 bases and J by 4 bases; unmatched bases: 11. In germline, CDR1 is SEHNR, CDR2 FQNEAQ (reference sequence).